This section outlines one TCR beta chain sequence together with its context. The method was immunoSEQ multiplex PCR; TCRdb's version includes in-frame clones alone and lacks a portion of them. The sample records approximately 100,000 clones, around nine tenths being singletons. CDR3 length: 15 residues. With 2 bases removed from V and 4 bases from J, the gap between germline ends came to 12 bases. CDR1 and CDR2 from the germline V gene are SGHTA and FQGTGA. The sample belongs to a study of T cell responses to AZD1222 COVID-19 vaccine. V is TRBV7-3 and J is TRBJ2-1; D tentatively reads TRBD1 or TRBD2 (6 bases each). The TCR comes from an adult in good health. The sample in question was peripheral blood, obtained on day 0 of AZD1222 vaccination. CDR3 in amino acids: CASSLLPGAYNEQFF. The CDR3 DNA reads TGTGCCAGCAGCTTACTCCCGGGGGCGTACAATGAGCAGTTCTTC.